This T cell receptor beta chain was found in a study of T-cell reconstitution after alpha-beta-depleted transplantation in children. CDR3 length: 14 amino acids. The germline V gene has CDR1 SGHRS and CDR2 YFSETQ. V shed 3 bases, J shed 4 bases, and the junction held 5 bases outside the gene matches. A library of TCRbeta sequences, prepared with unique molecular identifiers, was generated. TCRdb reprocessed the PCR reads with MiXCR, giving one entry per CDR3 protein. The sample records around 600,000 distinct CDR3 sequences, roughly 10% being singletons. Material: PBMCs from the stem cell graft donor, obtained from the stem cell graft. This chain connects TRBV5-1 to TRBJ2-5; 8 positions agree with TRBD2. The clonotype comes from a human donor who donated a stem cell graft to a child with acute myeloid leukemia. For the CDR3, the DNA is TGCGCCAGCAGCTCTATCAGCGGGAGAGAGACCCAGTACTTC. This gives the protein CASSSISGRETQYF. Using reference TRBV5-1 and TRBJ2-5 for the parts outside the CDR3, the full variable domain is KAGVTQTPRYLIKTRGQQVTLSCSPISGHRSVSWYQQTPGQGLQFLFEYFSETQRNKGNFPGRFSGRQFSNSRSEMNVSTLELGDSALYLCASSSISGRETQYFGPGTRLLVL.